The TCR beta chain described here comes from a study of yellow fever vaccine responses in identical twins. Study results and caveats: Reportedly, the response of twins' T cells to the vaccine seemed partly convergent, partly personalized.

TCRdb re-called the RT-PCR reads with MiXCR, one entry per CDR3 protein. The table records approximately 4,000 distinct CDR3 sequences, just under 85% of them present only once. In the case of this clonotype: The antigen remains undetermined.

There are 14 residues in the CDR3. Looked up from germline, CDR1 is MNHNS and CDR2 is SASEGT. Trimming left V 3 bases short and J 4 bases short, with 12 bases between. This chain joins TRBV6-1 and TRBJ1-2; D not resolved. The TCR sequence derives from a woman aged 18 to 35 who received the yellow fever vaccine. The sample in question was T cells from blood (PBMCs), unsorted or a sorted subset (not recorded which), obtained before or after yellow fever vaccination (not recorded which). CDR3 region: CASSEEGGGYGYTF. The CDR3 DNA reads as TGTGCCAGCAGTGAGGAGGGTGGTGGCTATGGCTACACCTTC.